This paragraph covers one T cell receptor beta chain sequence. Its ends do not fully match the called genes, so a read error is possible. This specimen belongs to a study of graft-versus-host responses after intestinal transplantation. The CDR3 loop spans 14 amino acids. Germline V lookup: CDR1 LGHNA, CDR2 YSLEER. The assay was immunoSEQ multiplex PCR, and TCRdb's table has in-frame clones only and misses some. Among around 15,000 clones listed, approximately 61% were seen once. Graft material was processed, releasing intraepithelial and lamina propria lymphocytes. This clonotype was obtained from a human patient who received an intestinal transplant, so some T cells may come from the graft donor. Sequences were derived from ileum tissue, sampled around 94 weeks after intestinal transplantation. V usage is TRBV4-3 and J usage is TRBJ2-7, with D uncertain. In DNA, the CDR3 is TGCGCCAGCAGCCAAGATCTGGCGGTTAACGACCAGTACTTC. Residues: CASSQDLAVNDQYF.